Sequencing of this T cell receptor beta chain was carried out in a study of T-cell reconstitution after alpha-beta-depleted transplantation in children. Study observations and caveats: It was reported that alpha-beta T cells came from several hundred expanded graft clones (about two months after transplant).

CDR1 LGHDT and CDR2 YNNKEL come from the germline V gene (reference sequence). Trimming at V came to 3 bases and at J to 4 bases, leaving 6 bases not matched to a gene. The CDR3 totals 15 residues. This clonotype has just a few counts. The antigen is unknown. Unique molecular identifiers were incorporated when the TCRbeta library was constructed. TCRdb redid the calling of the PCR reads with MiXCR, one entry per CDR3 protein. The table lists more than 400,000 distinct CDR3 sequences, approximately 10% of them singletons. The sample here was PBMCs, mostly from graft donor cells, taken 180 days after TCRalphabeta/CD19-depleted stem cell transplant. This sequence originates from a female patient aged 2 to 10 who had a stem cell transplant for aplastic anemia, so the T cells may come from the graft donor. This chain connects TRBV3-1 to TRBJ1-2, with TRBD1 identical over 9 bases. CDR3 DNA: TGTGCCAGCAGCCAGGGGACAGGGAGGGGCTATGGCTACACCTTC. It translates to CASSQGTGRGYGYTF.